The 4 T cell receptor beta chains reported below all come from one sample, sequenced in a study of HIV-infected patients and healthy controls. All unsorted peripheral T cells were captured because whole blood was used without fractionation. About 550 ng RNA was reverse transcribed with alpha and beta constant-region primers. Alpha and beta chain libraries were made separately by chain-specific third strand synthesis with multiplexing indices. From the 5' RACE reads, TCRdb called clonotypes with MiXCR, one entry per CDR3 protein. The repertoire includes approximately 9,500 distinct CDR3 sequences, roughly 4.8% of them detected once, and about 14% sits in the top ten. Sample: blood, taken before antiretroviral therapy. Receptor source: an adult with HIV infection.

This clonotype was seen ten or more times. The chain has TRBV18 and TRBJ2-2; D may be TRBD1 (5 bases). Germline V CDR1 and CDR2: KGHSH, LQKENI. CDR3 length: 12 amino acids. V was cut by 9 bases and J by 4 bases, with 9 bases left in between. The CDR3 region has the DNA TGTGCCAGTCGACAGACCACCGGGGAGCTGTTTTTT. Protein: CASRQTTGELFF.

This clonotype was seen many times. The chain has TRBV13 and TRBJ2-1; 8 bases fit TRBD2. The CDR3 is 14 residues long. CDR1 and CDR2 (germline): PRHDT, FYEKMQ (reference sequence). The V and J ends lost 5 bases and 5 bases, in that order; junction bases with no gene match: 5. CDR3 amino acids: CASSPGAGDNEQFF. DNA of the CDR3: TGTGCCAGCAGCCCCGGAGCGGGGGACAATGAGCAGTTCTTC.

This clonotype has ten or more counts. The rearrangement uses TRBV7-9 and TRBJ2-2; no definite D call. From germline, CDR1 is SEHNR and CDR2 FQNEAQ (reference sequence). V gave up 1 base and J gave up 6 bases, with 9 bases separating them. This CDR3 has 14 residues. CDR3 in DNA: TGTGCCAGCAGCTTAGTCGGATACCCCGGGGAGCTGTTTTTT. This codes for CASSLVGYPGELFF. Drawing the rest from reference TRBV7-9 and TRBJ2-2, the complete variable domain is DTGVSQNPRHKITKRGQNVTFRCDPISEHNRLYWYRQTLGQGPEFLTYFQNEAQLEKSRLLSDRFSAERPKGSFSTLEIQRTEQGDSAMYLCASSLVGYPGELFFGEGSRLTVL.

This clonotype was seen ten or more times. V and J are TRBV21-1 and TRBJ2-6; the listed D gene, TRBD2, was not tested against the DNA. TRBV21-1 represents a pseudogene. This CDR3 has 18 amino acids. For the CDR3, the DNA is TGTGCCAGCAGCAAGCGACTAGCGGCAAGCTCTGGGGCCAACGTCCTGACTTTC. Its translation is CASSKRLAASSGANVLTF.